The sequence of this T cell receptor (beta chain) was determined in a study of CD8+CD57+ T cells in acquired aplastic anemia. Overall study: Sorted CD4+ and CD8+ cells yielded DNA averaging approximately 3.5 ug.

For sequencing, patients were chosen who had shown expansion of CD8+CD57+ cells by flow cytometry. CDR3 length: 14 amino acids. Per germline, CDR1 SNHLY and CDR2 FYNNEI. A remark on this clonotype: At one end the junction does not follow the germline gene, possibly because of a read error.

Genomic DNA, the template, was used for profiling of the TCR beta VDJ and CDR3. In TCRdb, the reads were re-called with MiXCR into one record per CDR3 protein. The sample yields 200,000 to 300,000 distinct CDR3 sequences, 82% seen once. Sequences were obtained from sorted CD4+, CD8+, or CD8+CD57+ T cells (not recorded which) from PBMCs. This sequence originates from a human donor with aplastic anemia. The chain carries TRBV2 and TRBJ2-7, with D possibly being TRBD2 (7 bases). CDR3 protein: CATGGGGTASEYFF. The CDR3 DNA reads TGTGCCACCGGGGGCGGGGGCACAGCCTCCGAGTATTTCTTC.